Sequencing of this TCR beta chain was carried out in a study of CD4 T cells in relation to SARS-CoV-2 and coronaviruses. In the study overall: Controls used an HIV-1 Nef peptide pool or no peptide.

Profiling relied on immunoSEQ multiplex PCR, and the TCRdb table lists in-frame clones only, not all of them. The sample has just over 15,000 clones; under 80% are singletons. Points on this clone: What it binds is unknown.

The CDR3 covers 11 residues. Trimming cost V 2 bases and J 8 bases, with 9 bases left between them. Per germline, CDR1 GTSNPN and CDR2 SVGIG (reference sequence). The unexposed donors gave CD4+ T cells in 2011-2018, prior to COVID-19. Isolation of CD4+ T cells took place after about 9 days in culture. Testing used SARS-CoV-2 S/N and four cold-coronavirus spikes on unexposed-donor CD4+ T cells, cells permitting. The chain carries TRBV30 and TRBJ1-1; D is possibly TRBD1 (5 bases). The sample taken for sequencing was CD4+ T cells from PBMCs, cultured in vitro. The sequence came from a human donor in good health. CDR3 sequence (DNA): TGTGCCTGGAGTACGAAGGGGGAAGCTTTCTTT. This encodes CAWSTKGEAFF.